The rows below give T cell receptor beta chains drawn from one sample of a study of response to subunit inactivated influenza vaccine. MiXCR was run by TCRdb on the RT-PCR reads, yielding one entry per CDR3 protein. The table includes more than 250,000 distinct CDR3 sequences, about a fifth detected once. Here the sequenced sample was PBMCs from blood, taken approximately 20 months after vaccination. These receptors came from a man between 50 and 69 years old who received an inactivated influenza vaccine. The CDR3 runs from the conserved cysteine through the conserved F or W. D genes are given only for firm matches. Rows may omit the clone size; those that give it use once, few, many or a size class.

DNA	CDR3	D	size	V	J
TGTGCCACCAGTCTGCTGGGTAGTCCGTCCGGAAACACCATATATTTT	CATSLLGSPSGNTIYF	NA	NA	TRBV24-1	TRBJ1-3
TGCAGTGCTGGGACTAGCGGGAGCGTTCTCGAGCAGTACTTC	CSAGTSGSVLEQYF	TRBD2	NA	TRBV20-1	TRBJ2-7
TGCAGTGCTAGAGATCTGAGGGGGTATAATTCACCCCTCCACTTT	CSARDLRGYNSPLHF	NA	NA	TRBV20-1	TRBJ1-6
TGTGCCAGCAGCCAATACAGGGACTCTGGAAACACCATATATTTT	CASSQYRDSGNTIYF	NA	many	TRBV27	TRBJ1-3
TGTGCCAGTAGTTTGATCGGGGCCTCCTACGAGCAGTACTTC	CASSLIGASYEQYF	NA	NA	TRBV19	TRBJ2-7
TGTGCCAGCAGGGGAGAGGCAGAGACCCAGTACTTC	CASRGEAETQYF	NA	NA	TRBV14	TRBJ2-5
TGCGCCAGCAGCCAAGATGCTGAACCCCACGAGCAGTACTTC	CASSQDAEPHEQYF	NA	few	TRBV4-3	TRBJ2-7
TGTGCCAGCAGCCTCCGGGACAGGGGGACTGAAGCTTTCTTT	CASSLRDRGTEAFF	TRBD1	many	TRBV14	TRBJ1-1
TGTGCCAGCAGCTTCGGGAGCTATAATTCACCCCTCCAATTT	CASSFGSYNSPLQF	NA	NA	TRBV7-6	TRBJ1-6
TGTGCCAGCAGCTTAGGGATTGGTCAGGGCTCCAACGAGCAGTACTTC	CASSLGIGQGSNEQYF	NA	NA	TRBV7-9	TRBJ2-7
TGTGCCAGCAGTTCCCTCGTCTTCTCCCAGTACTTC	CASSSLVFSQYF	NA	few	TRBV12-3/TRBV12-4	TRBJ2-5
TGTGCCAGCAGTTACGGAACTTTATCTAATGAAAAACTGTTTTTT	CASSYGTLSNEKLFF	NA	NA	TRBV6-5	TRBJ1-4
TGTGCCAGCAGCCAAACCGTAGGGACCACCGTTGGGAACGAGCAGTACTTC	CASSQTVGTTVGNEQYF	NA	few	TRBV27	TRBJ2-7
TGCAGTGCTAGAGATTTGGCAGGGAGCTCCTATAATTCACCCCTCCACTTT	CSARDLAGSSYNSPLHF	NA	NA	TRBV20-1	TRBJ1-6
TGTGCCAGCAGTAAGGACAGGGCTCAAGAGACCCAGTACTTC	CASSKDRAQETQYF	TRBD1	NA	TRBV2	TRBJ2-5
TGTGCCAGCAGCTTGGTCATAGGGGAGGAGGTGCCCCAGCATTTT	CASSLVIGEEVPQHF	NA	few	TRBV5-5	TRBJ1-5
TGTGCCAGCAGTTTAGCCTACGGGGATACTGAAGCTTTCTTT	CASSLAYGDTEAFF	NA	few	TRBV12-3/TRBV12-4	TRBJ1-1
TGTGCCAGTAGTATGGGAGCGGCCTACGAGCAGTACTTC	CASSMGAAYEQYF	NA	NA	TRBV19	TRBJ2-7